This T cell receptor (beta chain) was profiled in a study of T cell repertoires in cytomegalovirus infection. General study findings and limits: Individuals carrying CMV plus the relevant HLA were identified by cumulative frequency of public TCR beta families. Dominating the ex vivo response were HLA-C-restricted CMV-specific TCR beta clonotypes.

This clonotype was counted only a few times. Its antigen remains unidentified. TCRdb re-derived calls from the reads in MiXCR, one entry per CDR3 protein. Counted here are 300,000 or so distinct CDR3 sequences, roughly 24% occurring once; the ten biggest clones make up about 15%. This receptor was taken from a human donor in good health (CMV status not recorded). Some clones in this sample may be carry-over from other donors' samples. The sample consisted of PBMCs.

In nucleotides, the CDR3 is TGTGCCAGCAGTCGGACTAGCGGGAGGGTCGGTTTGACAGATACGCAGTATTTT. Protein sequence: CASSRTSGRVGLTDTQYF. The chain recombines TRBV6-4 with TRBJ2-3; 15 positions match TRBD2. Germline V gene lookup returns CDR1 MRHNA and CDR2 SNTAGT. V was clipped by 5 bases and J by 3 bases; unmatched bases: 9. The CDR3 contains 18 residues.